The clone carrying this T cell receptor (beta chain) has a handful of counts. Antigen specificity is unknown. The sample originates from a study of a mutant IDH1 vaccine in newly diagnosed glioma. Study-wide context: The first vaccination came 4-6 weeks after radiotherapy alone, or with temozolomide cycles. Standard pretreatment was either radiotherapy, temozolomide, or, for most, radiochemotherapy with temozolomide.

Overall study results and limits: Changes in the top peripheral T cell clonotypes seemingly had no bearing on pseudoprogression.

Time point denoted: week 35, safety follow-up. Every vaccination contained 300 ug of the mutant IDH1 20-mer peptide and was paired with topical imiquimod. V was pared by 5 bases and J by 7 bases, with 8 bases of the junction left unmatched. CDR1 and CDR2 from the germline V gene are MRHNA and SNTAGT. The CDR3 is made up of 14 amino acids. Here immunoSEQ multiplex PCR was the method, and the copy in TCRdb shows in-frame clones only, minus some. The sample holds about 54,000 clones, about 86% seen once. The sequence was collected from a man aged 40-55 years with glioma. The sample in question was PBMCs, obtained from a glioma patient whose treatment included an IDH1 peptide vaccine. The rearrangement links TRBV6-4 to TRBJ1-2; 9 bases line up with TRBD1. The CDR3 sequence is CASSSGQGITGYTF. In nucleotides, the CDR3 is TGTGCCAGCAGTTCCGGACAGGGGATCACTGGCTACACCTTC.